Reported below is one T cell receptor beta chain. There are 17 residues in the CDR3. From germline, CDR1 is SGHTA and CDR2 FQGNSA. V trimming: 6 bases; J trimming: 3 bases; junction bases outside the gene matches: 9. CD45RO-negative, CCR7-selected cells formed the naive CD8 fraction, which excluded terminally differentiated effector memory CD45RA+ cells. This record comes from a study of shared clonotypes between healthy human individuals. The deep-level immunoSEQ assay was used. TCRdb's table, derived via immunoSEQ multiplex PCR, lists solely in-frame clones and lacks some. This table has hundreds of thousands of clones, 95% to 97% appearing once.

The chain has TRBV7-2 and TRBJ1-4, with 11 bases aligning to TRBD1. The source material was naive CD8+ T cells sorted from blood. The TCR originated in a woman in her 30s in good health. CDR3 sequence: CASRDRDRGSANEKLFF. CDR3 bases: TGTGCCAGCAGAGACCGGGACAGGGGGTCGGCTAATGAAAAACTGTTTTTT.